The 26 T cell receptor beta chains reported below all come from one sample, sequenced in a study of OX40 agonist ivuxolimab in advanced cancers. Here immunoSEQ multiplex PCR was the method, and the copy in TCRdb shows in-frame clones only, minus some. The sample comprises 50,000 to 70,000 clones, about 82% of which are singletons, and over 2.5% rests with the top ten. This specimen was CD4+ or CD8+ T cells sorted from blood, taken in a trial of the OX40 agonist ivuxolimab. The receptors were sampled from an adult with an advanced solid tumor such as melanoma, head and neck, liver or kidney cancer.

The V gene is TRBV5-1, the J gene TRBJ2-3; tentatively, D is TRBD1 or TRBD2 (5 bases each). The ends were cut back, 4 bases at V and 4 bases at J, with 19 bases in the middle. CDR1 is SGHRS and CDR2 is YFSETQ in the germline V gene. The CDR3 has 16 amino acids. CDR3 DNA: TGCGCCAGCAGCCGCCGTGGCAGGGCGGGCTCAGATACGCAGTATTTT. This codes for CASSRRGRAGSDTQYF.

The gene calls are TRBV29-1 and TRBJ1-1; TRBD1 agrees at 8 bases. The CDR3 contains 14 residues. The germline V gene encodes CDR1 SQVTM and CDR2 ANQGSEA. With V trimmed by 5 bases and J by 2 bases, 7 bases remained unmatched. The CDR3 DNA follows: TGCAGCGTTCTCAAACAGGGGGGAAACACTGAAGCTTTCTTT. Protein sequence: CSVLKQGGNTEAFF.

CDR3 loop: CASSAVGNSPEQYF. CDR3 coding DNA: TGTGCCAGCAGCGCCGTAGGTAACAGCCCCGAGCAGTACTTC. V gene TRBV9 combines with J gene TRBJ2-7; D remains ambiguous. The CDR3 loop spans 14 amino acids. Looked up from germline, CDR1 is SGDLS and CDR2 is YYNGEE. With 3 bases removed from V and 6 bases from J, the gap between germline ends came to 16 bases.

This clone was detected only a few times. The J gene is TRBJ2-3, the V gene TRBV19; 10 positions agree with TRBD2. Trimming at V came to 3 bases and at J to 7 bases, leaving 4 bases not matched to a gene. The length of the CDR3 is 14 residues. In germline, CDR1 is LNHDA, CDR2 SQIVND (reference sequence). The CDR3 DNA reads TGTGCCAGTAGTATCGGTAGCGGGGGGTATACGCAGTATTTT. Protein: CASSIGSGGYTQYF.

This chain connects TRBV6-5 to TRBJ2-7, with no clear D. Per the germline V gene, CDR1 is MNHEY and CDR2 is SVGAGI. CDR3 length equals 14 residues. The ends were cut back, 6 bases at V and 2 bases at J, with 14 bases in the middle. Written as DNA, the CDR3 is TGTGCCAGCAGAAGTGACAACCCGCCCTACGAGCAGTACTTC. Its protein product is CASRSDNPPYEQYF.

The chain uses TRBV5-1 and TRBJ1-1; D unclear. This CDR3 contains 16 residues. Germline V CDR1 and CDR2: SGHRS, YFSETQ. The germline V and J ends were trimmed by 2 bases and 1 base, with 15 bases remaining between them. The CDR3 DNA reads TGCGCCAGCAGCTTCTCCTGGGCAGCCCGGAACACTGAAGCTTTCTTT. Translated: CASSFSWAARNTEAFF.

A few counts support this clone. V usage is TRBV7-2 and J usage is TRBJ1-3; D uncertain. Between the trimmed V and J ends, which lost 5 bases and 0 bases, there was a span of 14 bases. Germline V CDR1 and CDR2: SGHTA, FQGNSA. The length of the CDR3 is 16 residues. The CDR3 loop is CASSRILEFSGNTIYF. CDR3 DNA sequence: TGTGCCAGCAGCCGTATACTGGAGTTCTCTGGAAACACCATATATTTT. The entire variable domain, with the rest obtained from reference TRBV7-2 and TRBJ1-3, is as follows: GAGVSQSPSNKVTEKGKDVELRCDPISGHTALYWYRQSLGQGLEFLIYFQGNSAPDKSGLPSDRFSAERTGGSVSTLTIQRTQQEDSAVYLCASSRILEFSGNTIYFGEGSWLTVV.

The rearrangement links TRBV14 to TRBJ2-1, with D tentatively TRBD2 (6 bases). Germline V gene data show CDR1 as SGHDN and CDR2 as FVKESK. V lost 4 bases, J lost 5 bases, and 18 bases lay in between. This CDR3 region has 16 residues. CDR3 sequence: CASSPTLAVEDNEQFF. Here the CDR3 DNA reads TGTGCCAGCAGCCCAACCTTAGCGGTGGAGGACAATGAGCAGTTCTTC.

This clone was recorded only once. This rearrangement joins TRBV10-3 to TRBJ1-4; 7 nucleotides agree with TRBD1. This CDR3 region has 12 residues. The V segment lost 8 bases and the J segment 8 bases; nucleotides outside the gene matches: 5. The germline V gene has CDR1 ENHRY and CDR2 SYGVKD. The CDR3 spells CAIRDSAEKLFF. Here the CDR3 DNA reads TGTGCCATCCGGGACAGTGCAGAAAAACTGTTTTTT.

V and J are TRBV7-6 and TRBJ1-1; the D gene is possibly TRBD1 (6 bases). CDR1 SGHVS and CDR2 FNYEAQ come from the germline V gene. Trimming stripped 0 bases from V and 6 bases from J, with 8 bases between. The CDR3 has 13 residues. The CDR3 protein is CASSLAGGAEAFF. As DNA, the CDR3 is TGTGCCAGCAGCTTAGCAGGGGGAGCTGAAGCTTTCTTT. Full variable domain (outside the CDR3, taken from reference TRBV7-6 and TRBJ1-1): GAGVSQSPRYKVTKRGQDVALRCDPISGHVSLYWYRQALGQGPEFLTYFNYEAQQDKSGLPNDRFSAERPEGSISTLTIQRTEQRDSAMYRCASSLAGGAEAFFGQGTRLTVV.

The gene calls are TRBV30 and TRBJ2-5, with D possibly being TRBD2 (6 bases). V was cut by 5 bases and J by 5 bases, with 9 bases left in between. The CDR3 spans 11 residues. Looked up from germline, CDR1 is GTSNPN and CDR2 is SVGIG (reference sequence). This chain's CDR3 is CAWGAGETQYF. Here the CDR3 DNA reads TGTGCCTGGGGGGCGGGGGAGACCCAGTACTTC.

The chain recombines TRBV5-5 with TRBJ1-2, with TRBD1 matching 7 bases. Germline V gene sequence: CDR1 SGHKS, CDR2 YYEKEE (reference sequence). V dropped 4 bases and J dropped 5; count of bases not matched to a gene: 8. This CDR3 has 14 amino acids. CDR3 coding DNA: TGTGCCAGCAGCCTACAGGGGAAACTATATGGCTACACCTTC. Its translation: CASSLQGKLYGYTF.

This chain uses TRBV7-9 with TRBJ2-4; 7 bases agree with TRBD2. The CDR3 covers 16 residues. Losses at the gene ends were 1 base for V and 5 bases for J; bases not matched to a gene: 8. Germline V gene lookup returns CDR1 SEHNR and CDR2 FQNEAQ (reference sequence). For the CDR3, the DNA is TGTGCCAGCAGCTTAGTAGGGCGGGAGAGTGAAAACATTCAGTACTTC. Translation: CASSLVGRESENIQYF.

The chain employs TRBV5-1 and TRBJ2-2, with 9 positions matching TRBD1. The germline V gene has CDR1 SGHRS and CDR2 YFSETQ. The CDR3 sequence is 16 residues long. The V gene end was trimmed by 2 bases and the J gene end by 0 bases; junction bases not matched to a gene: 2. Here the CDR3 reads CASSLGQGSNTGELFF. CDR3 DNA: TGCGCCAGCAGCTTAGGACAGGGGTCGAACACCGGGGAGCTGTTTTTT.

The chain carries TRBV11-2 and TRBJ2-1; D may match TRBD1 or TRBD2 (5 bases each). The CDR3 extends over 16 amino acids. V was trimmed by 4 bases and J by 8 bases, leaving 21 bases between them. Germline values: CDR1 SGHAT, CDR2 FQNNGV. In DNA form, the CDR3 reads TGTGCCAGCAGCTCAGTAAAAGGGACGTATATCGATGAGCAGTTCTTC. Translated: CASSSVKGTYIDEQFF.

The CDR3 sequence: CAISESLGLAGGHSYEQYF. In DNA, the CDR3 is TGTGCCATCAGTGAGTCGTTGGGACTAGCGGGGGGCCATTCCTACGAGCAGTACTTC. The V gene is TRBV10-3, the J gene TRBJ2-7; 15 nucleotides match TRBD2. The CDR3 length is 19 residues. After removal of 0 bases from V and 1 base from J, the junction contained 7 bases not matched to a gene. Germline-derived CDR1 and CDR2 are ENHRY and SYGVKD.

The rearrangement joins TRBV11-3 to TRBJ2-1, with a weak D call TRBD2 (6 bases). Between the trimmed V and J ends, which lost 0 bases and 5 bases, there was a span of 17 bases. CDR3 length: 17 residues. Germline values: CDR1 SGHNT, CDR2 YENEEA. DNA for the CDR3: TGTGCCAGCAGCTTAGATGGGCGCGGGACCACCCACAATGAGCAGTTCTTC. This codes for CASSLDGRGTTHNEQFF.

The table lists this clone with a count of one. This chain uses TRBV6-5 with TRBJ2-7; D is undetermined. Germline CDR1 MNHEY, CDR2 SVGAGI. The CDR3 consists of 12 residues. Trimming cost V 5 bases and J 2 bases, with 7 bases left between them. The CDR3 here is CASSETTYEQYF. For the CDR3, the DNA is TGTGCCAGCAGTGAAACCACCTACGAGCAGTACTTC.

The V gene is TRBV7-6, the J gene TRBJ2-3; TRBD2 matches 9 bases. This CDR3 is 17 amino acids long. The J segment lost 6 bases and the V segment lost 5 bases, leaving 15 bases of the junction unmatched. Germline assignment: CDR1 SGHVS and CDR2 FNYEAQ. The CDR3 reads CASSPRLAVALTDTQYF. Written as DNA, the CDR3 is TGTGCCAGCAGCCCACGACTAGCGGTTGCCCTCACGGATACGCAGTATTTT. Variable domain in full (rest from reference TRBV7-6 and TRBJ2-3): GAGVSQSPRYKVTKRGQDVALRCDPISGHVSLYWYRQALGQGPEFLTYFNYEAQQDKSGLPNDRFSAERPEGSISTLTIQRTEQRDSAMYRCASSPRLAVALTDTQYFGPGTRLTVL.

CDR3 region: CASSQGDFTRAGELFF. CDR3 sequence (DNA): TGCGCCAGCAGCCAAGGGGACTTTACCCGAGCCGGGGAGCTGTTTTTT. The chain couples TRBV4-1 to TRBJ2-2; possibly TRBD2 for D (6 bases). This CDR3 comprises 16 residues. Germline-derived CDR1 and CDR2 are MGHRA and YSYEKL. Between the trimmed V and J ends, which lost 1 base and 6 bases, there was a span of 15 bases.

This clone was seen only a few times. The genes are TRBV7-6 and TRBJ2-5, with a tentative D call TRBD2 (6 bases). The CDR3 extends over 14 amino acids. The germline CDR1 and CDR2 sequences are SGHVS and FNYEAQ. V shed 4 bases and J shed 5 bases, with 14 bases lying between them. CDR3 DNA: TGTGCCAGCAGCTCGCGGCGGGGAGACGAGACCCAGTACTTC. This encodes CASSSRRGDETQYF.

The chain is built from TRBV10-3 and TRBJ1-3, with a possible D match to TRBD1 (5 bases). Germline values: CDR1 ENHRY, CDR2 SYGVKD. The ends were cut back, 3 bases at V and 1 base at J, with 10 bases in the middle. The CDR3 sequence is 15 residues long. The CDR3 here is CAISDGGTSGNTIYF. CDR3 in DNA: TGTGCCATCAGTGATGGCGGGACGTCTGGAAACACCATATATTTT.

The chain joins TRBV11-2 to TRBJ2-1; 11 bases fit TRBD2. The CDR3 extends over 15 amino acids. V gave up 7 bases and J gave up 4 bases; unmatched junction bases: 6. Looked up from germline, CDR1 is SGHAT and CDR2 is FQNNGV. The CDR3 loop reads CASKFGTSGYNEQFF. The DNA for the CDR3 is TGTGCCAGCAAATTTGGGACTAGCGGATACAATGAGCAGTTCTTC. The whole variable domain, filled in from reference TRBV11-2 and TRBJ2-1, reads EAGVAQSPRYKIIEKRQSVAFWCNPISGHATLYWYQQILGQGPKLLIQFQNNGVVDDSQLPKDRFSAERLKGVDSTLKIQPAKLEDSAVYLCASKFGTSGYNEQFFGPGTRLTVL.

This rearrangement joins TRBV25-1 to TRBJ2-1, with D uncertain. This CDR3 spans 13 amino acids. CDR1 is MGHDK, CDR2 SYGVNS, per germline. The ends were cut back, 3 bases at V and 6 bases at J, with 9 bases in the middle. The CDR3 DNA reads as TGTGCCAGCAGTGAGGGTAGATTCAATGAGCAGTTCTTC. Amino acid sequence: CASSEGRFNEQFF.

This clone counts as medium-sized. The genes are TRBV19 and TRBJ1-4; 8 bases agree with TRBD1. V was clipped by 8 bases and J by 5 bases; unmatched bases: 10. Germline CDR1 and CDR2: LNHDA and SQIVND (reference sequence). This CDR3 spans 15 amino acids. This CDR3 is CASREPGQENEKLFF. CDR3 bases: TGTGCCAGTCGCGAACCGGGACAGGAGAATGAAAAACTGTTTTTT.

V gene TRBV6-6 combines with J gene TRBJ1-2, with 7 bases identical to TRBD1. The CDR3 sequence is 13 residues long. The V gene end was trimmed by 2 bases and the J gene end by 8 bases; junction bases not matched to a gene: 5. Germline V CDR1 and CDR2: MNHNY, SVGAGI (reference sequence). Here the CDR3 reads CASSYRGREGYTF. Written as DNA, the CDR3 is TGTGCCAGCAGTTACAGGGGGCGTGAGGGCTACACCTTC.